A single sample is the source of the 13 T cell receptor beta chains below, sequenced in a study of cytomegalovirus exposure and HLA in healthy donors (dated by TCRdb to between 2016 and 2019). Libraries were made using the immunoSEQ multiplex PCR assay. The multiplex PCR relied on a mix of 60 forward primers for TCR Vbeta segments and 13 reverse primers for TCR Jbeta segments. The clones in this table, taken by TCRdb from immuneACCESS, are in-frame only. Not every clone is retained; where verified, under half of the shortfall comes from an unresolved V gene, and the cause of the rest is unknown. This sample is represented by roughly 120,000 clones; over 65% of them were singletons. The ten top clones hold roughly 2% of the sample. The sequenced sample consisted of PBMCs. The receptors were gathered from a man between 45 and 60 years old in good health and CMV-seronegative.

This clone has just one count. The rearrangement uses TRBV11-2 and TRBJ2-7; 7 bases are a match to TRBD2. The V and J ends lost 8 bases and 7 bases, in that order; junction bases with no gene match: 26. Germline V gene data show CDR1 as SGHAT and CDR2 as FQNNGV. This CDR3 has 18 residues. CDR3 protein: CASGLPTGLAAKPREQYF. The CDR3 nucleotides are TGTGCCAGCGGTTTGCCAACCGGGCTAGCGGCTAAACCCAGGGAGCAGTACTTC.

A remark on this clone: An end of the junction differs from the germline gene, which may be a read error. The chain combines TRBV7-9 with TRBJ2-2, with D perhaps matching TRBD2 (5 bases). From germline, CDR1 is SEHNR and CDR2 FQNEAQ (reference sequence). The CDR3 extends over 15 amino acids. CDR3 amino acids: CSSSPPRGKTGELFF. CDR3 nucleotides: TGTTCCAGCAGCCCCCCCCGGGGAAAAACCGGGGAGCTGTTTTTT. The complete variable domain, with remaining parts taken from reference TRBV7-9 and TRBJ2-2, reads DTGVSQNPRHKITKRGQNVTFRCDPISEHNRLYWYRQTLGQGPEFLTYFQNEAQLEKSRLLSDRFSAERPKGSFSTLEIQRTEQGDSAMYLCSSSPPRGKTGELFFGEGSRLTVL.

This clone was detected once. The chain joins TRBV13 to TRBJ2-7, with TRBD1 identical over 7 bases. The CDR3 covers 15 residues. V shed 5 bases, J shed 4 bases, and the junction held 11 bases outside the gene matches. Germline V gene lookup returns CDR1 PRHDT and CDR2 FYEKMQ (reference sequence). The CDR3 here is CASSTRGQRAYEQYF. CDR3 bases: TGTGCCAGCAGCACAAGGGGACAGAGAGCATACGAGCAGTACTTC. Full variable domain (rest looked up from reference TRBV13 and TRBJ2-7): AAGVIQSPRHLIKEKRETATLKCYPIPRHDTVYWYQQGPGQDPQFLISFYEKMQSDKGSIPDRFSAQQFSDYHSELNMSSLELGDSALYFCASSTRGQRAYEQYFGPGTRLTVT.

The rearrangement uses TRBV5-6 and TRBJ1-5, with 7 bases aligning to TRBD1. CDR3 size: 17 residues. In germline, CDR1 is SGHDT, CDR2 YYEEEE. V shed 2 bases and J 2 bases; nucleotides not matched to a gene: 10. CDR3 amino acids: CASSFWTGSRGNQPQHF. CDR3 bases: TGTGCCAGCAGCTTTTGGACAGGTTCGAGGGGCAATCAGCCCCAGCATTTT.

This clone was observed a handful of times. The chain joins TRBV7-2 to TRBJ2-5; 9 positions agree with TRBD2. This CDR3 contains 16 residues. Per germline, CDR1 SGHTA and CDR2 FQGNSA. V was pared by 6 bases and J by 4 bases, with 12 bases of the junction left unmatched. CDR3 protein: CASSSQRGAGLETQYF. The CDR3, as DNA: TGTGCCAGCAGTTCCCAGCGGGGGGCGGGCCTAGAGACCCAGTACTTC.

This clone was picked up a small number of times. The CDR3 DNA reads as TGTGCCAGTAGCCCCTCTACAGGGGATGGGCCCCAGCATTTT. Protein sequence: CASSPSTGDGPQHF. This chain connects TRBV19 to TRBJ1-5; 7 nucleotides agree with TRBD1. The CDR3 has 14 residues. In germline, CDR1 is LNHDA, CDR2 SQIVND (reference sequence). V shed 6 bases and J 9 bases; nucleotides not matched to a gene: 11.

This rearrangement joins TRBV19 to TRBJ2-3; TRBD2 matches 11 bases. The CDR3 extends over 18 amino acids. The V and J ends lost 5 bases and 1 base, in that order; junction bases with no gene match: 11. Germline loops: CDR1 LNHDA, CDR2 SQIVND (reference sequence). The CDR3 DNA sequence: TGTGCCAGTAGTGCCTGGGATAGCGGGGGGGTTGGCACAGATACGCAGTATTTT. This codes for CASSAWDSGGVGTDTQYF.

The rearrangement uses TRBV6-5 and TRBJ2-7, with D perhaps TRBD1 (7 bases). This CDR3 contains 14 residues. Looked up from germline, CDR1 is MNHEY and CDR2 is SVGAGI. V lost 5 bases and J lost 3, with 14 bases in between. The CDR3 region has the DNA TGTGCCAGCAGTGGTCAGGGGGGCGGCTACGAGCAGTACTTC. This encodes CASSGQGGGYEQYF.

This chain connects TRBV9 to TRBJ1-2, with 7 bases matching TRBD1. Losses at the gene ends were 3 bases for V and 4 bases for J; bases not matched to a gene: 9. CDR3 length equals 15 residues. Germline CDR1 is SGDLS and CDR2 is YYNGEE. The CDR3 here is CASSDDREYPYGYTF. In nucleotides, the CDR3 is TGTGCCAGCAGCGACGACAGGGAGTATCCCTATGGCTACACCTTC.

J is TRBJ2-5 and V is TRBV2; D is possibly TRBD2 (6 bases). The CDR3 contains 17 residues. Trimming shortened V by 4 bases and J by 4 bases, and 22 bases separated the two germline ends. CDR1 and CDR2 from the germline V gene are SNHLY and FYNNEI. Written as DNA, the CDR3 is TGTGCCAGCAGTGCATATCCCGTGGGGGGAACGAGAGAGACCCAGTACTTC. Amino acid sequence: CASSAYPVGGTRETQYF.

The CDR3 protein is CASSSYRGQGDTQYF. The DNA for the CDR3 is TGTGCCAGCAGCTCGTACAGGGGGCAGGGAGATACGCAGTATTTT. V gene TRBV7-9 combines with J gene TRBJ2-3, with TRBD1 matching over 9 bases. The germline V gene encodes CDR1 SEHNR and CDR2 FQNEAQ (reference sequence). The CDR3 is made up of 15 amino acids. Unmatched junction bases numbered 7, after V lost 4 bases and J lost 5 bases.

The rearrangement joins TRBV6-5 to TRBJ2-1, with 8 bases matching TRBD2. With 2 bases clipped from V and 1 base from J, the junction kept 1 base outside the gene matches. The CDR3 extends over 15 amino acids. The germline V gene encodes CDR1 MNHEY and CDR2 SVGAGI. The CDR3 region has the DNA TGTGCCAGCAGTTACGAGCGGGGGTCCTACAATGAGCAGTTCTTC. It translates to CASSYERGSYNEQFF.

This clone was detected a few times. The chain carries TRBV6-1 and TRBJ2-7; 7 bases agree with TRBD1. This CDR3 is 14 amino acids long. Trimming at V came to 6 bases and at J to 4 bases, leaving 9 bases not matched to a gene. Germline V gene sequence: CDR1 MNHNS, CDR2 SASEGT. CDR3 sequence (DNA): TGTGCCAGCAGGCTGACAGGGTCGTCGTACGAGCAGTACGTC. Translating it yields CASRLTGSSYEQYV.